Reported below is one TCR beta chain. The germline CDR1 and CDR2 sequences are LNHDA and SQIVND (reference sequence). V was shortened by 3 bases and J by 5 bases, with 14 bases between the two germline ends. This CDR3 spans 15 amino acids. The source of the sample is a study of technical replicates of blood from a few donors. Some clones are missing from TCRdb's copy, which holds only in-frame ones; the method was immunoSEQ multiplex PCR. This table has about 88,000 clones, 90% to 95% appearing once. This TCR derives from a human donor in good health. The chain links TRBV19 to TRBJ2-1; tentative D call: TRBD2 (5 bases). Sequenced material: T cells isolated from PBMCs. CDR3 bases: TGTGCCAGTAGTATTCGACTACCAGGAGACAATGAGCAGTTCTTC. Translated, it gives CASSIRLPGDNEQFF.